The 21 T cell receptor beta chains given below trace back to one sample, sequenced in a study of spatial heterogeneity in lung cancer. The time point is: sample taken at primary tumor resection. TCRdb redid the calling of the 5' RACE reads with MiXCR, one entry per CDR3 protein. The sample includes around 89,000 distinct CDR3 sequences, 12% of them seen just once. The source was PBMCs, collected at surgery. Receptor source: a male donor with early-stage non-small cell lung cancer.

Many counts were recorded for this clonotype. V usage is TRBV21-1 and J usage is TRBJ2-7; TRBD1 is taken as the D call from the table, unchecked against the DNA. TRBV21-1 is flagged as a pseudogene. The CDR3 consists of 15 residues. This CDR3 reads CASSPGGDRIYEQYF. In DNA, the CDR3 is TGTGCCAGCAGCCCTGGGGGGGACAGGATCTACGAGCAGTACTTC.

This clonotype was observed a few times. The rearrangement joins TRBV28 to TRBJ2-7; 14 bases fit TRBD2. The germline gives CDR1 MDHEN, CDR2 SYDVKM. The CDR3 sequence is 16 residues long. J was trimmed by 4 bases and V by 5 bases; bases with no gene match: 7. This CDR3 reads CASSPGLAGAFYEQYF. CDR3 nucleotides: TGTGCCAGCAGTCCGGGACTAGCGGGAGCTTTTTACGAGCAGTACTTC.

The rearrangement joins TRBV7-2 to TRBJ1-1; 9 bases match TRBD1. Per germline, CDR1 SGHTA and CDR2 FQGNSA. With V trimmed by 1 base and J by 4 bases, 4 bases remained unmatched. The CDR3 is 15 residues long. The chain's CDR3 is CASSLVTGGFTEAFF. In nucleotides, the CDR3 is TGTGCCAGCAGCTTAGTGACAGGGGGTTTCACTGAAGCTTTCTTT.

V and J are TRBV14 and TRBJ2-5; no clear D gene. The CDR3 is made up of 16 amino acids. CDR1 SGHDN and CDR2 FVKESK come from the germline V gene. V lost 1 base, J lost 7 bases, and 19 bases lay in between. The DNA of the CDR3 is TGTGCCAGCAGCCAAGGTCCTCGCACAACCTCTGGGACCCAGTACTTC. Translating it yields CASSQGPRTTSGTQYF.

The chain links TRBV5-4 to TRBJ2-5; the D gene could be TRBD1 or TRBD2 (5 bases each). The CDR3 loop spans 15 amino acids. V was trimmed by 4 bases and J by 5 bases, leaving 18 bases between them. Germline V gene data show CDR1 as SGHNT and CDR2 as YYREEE (reference sequence). The CDR3 nucleotides read TGTGCCAGCAGCCTGAGGGGCGAGAGGGCCGAGACCCAGTACTTC. Protein sequence: CASSLRGERAETQYF. The full variable domain, completed using reference TRBV5-4 and TRBJ2-5, is ETGVTQSPTHLIKTRGQQVTLRCSSQSGHNTVSWYQQALGQGPQFIFQYYREEENGRGNFPPRFSGLQFPNYSSELNVNALELDDSALYLCASSLRGERAETQYFGPGTRLLVL.

This clonotype has only a few counts. V usage is TRBV7-2 and J usage is TRBJ2-3; a possible D gene is TRBD2 (6 bases). The ends were cut back, 6 bases at V and 2 bases at J, with 15 bases in the middle. Germline V gene lookup returns CDR1 SGHTA and CDR2 FQGNSA. This CDR3 is 15 amino acids long. As DNA, the CDR3 is TGTGCCAGCAGTTTTCCCCGGACTAACACAGATACGCAGTATTTT. This gives the protein CASSFPRTNTDTQYF.

This clonotype was observed a few times. This rearrangement joins TRBV2 to TRBJ1-2; a possible D gene is TRBD1 (5 bases). Germline values: CDR1 SNHLY, CDR2 FYNNEI. Trimming cost V 5 bases and J 4 bases, with 11 bases left between them. The CDR3 runs to 13 residues. CDR3 amino acids: CASSFDGGYGYTF. The CDR3 DNA reads as TGTGCCAGCAGTTTTGACGGGGGCTATGGCTACACCTTC.

In this sample, this clonotype turned up many times. This chain links TRBV12-3 or TRBV12-4 with TRBJ2-7; 8 bases match TRBD1. There are 15 residues in the CDR3. J gave up 0 bases and V 6 bases, and 7 bases lay outside the gene matches. The CDR3 region has the DNA TGTGCCAGCAGGCTAGACAGGGGAACCTCCTACGAGCAGTACTTC. This gives the protein CASRLDRGTSYEQYF.

This clonotype was seen more than once but under ten times. The rearrangement uses TRBV5-8 and TRBJ2-3; a weak D match, TRBD2 (6 bases). This CDR3 has 15 residues. The V end lost 0 bases, the J end lost 0 bases, and 8 bases lay between the germline ends. Germline CDR1 reads SGHTS; CDR2 reads YDEGEE. The chain's CDR3 is CASSLAGTSTDTQYF. CDR3 DNA sequence: TGTGCCAGCAGCTTGGCCGGGACTAGCACAGATACGCAGTATTTT.

The J gene is TRBJ2-4, the V gene TRBV28; D is unresolved. Germline CDR1 and CDR2: MDHEN and SYDVKM. V was trimmed by 2 bases and J by 0 bases, leaving 14 bases between them. The CDR3 extends over 17 amino acids. CDR3 nucleotides: TGTGCCAGCAGTTTACCTGACGGAGTTATAGCCAAAAACATTCAGTACTTC. This translates into CASSLPDGVIAKNIQYF.

This clonotype came up a few times. CDR3 loop: CASSLVGGTIPDTQYF. The CDR3 coding sequence is TGTGCCAGCAGCTTAGTTGGAGGGACTATTCCAGATACGCAGTATTTT. J is TRBJ2-3 and V is TRBV7-2; 7 positions match TRBD2. CDR3 size: 16 residues. V gave up 1 base and J gave up 4 bases; unmatched junction bases: 8. Germline V lookup: CDR1 SGHTA, CDR2 FQGNSA. The variable domain in full, with the rest retrieved from reference TRBV7-2 and TRBJ2-3, is GAGVSQSPSNKVTEKGKDVELRCDPISGHTALYWYRQSLGQGLEFLIYFQGNSAPDKSGLPSDRFSAERTGGSVSTLTIQRTQQEDSAVYLCASSLVGGTIPDTQYFGPGTRLTVL.

The rearrangement joins TRBV6-4 to TRBJ2-2; D is possibly TRBD1 (6 bases). This CDR3 is built from 14 residues. Germline V gene lookup returns CDR1 MRHNA and CDR2 SNTAGT. With 4 bases removed from V and 1 base from J, the gap between germline ends came to 7 bases. The chain's CDR3 is CASSADRNTGELFF. CDR3 bases: TGTGCCAGCAGTGCGGACAGGAACACCGGGGAGCTGTTTTTT.

This clonotype has only a few counts. This sequence joins TRBV12-3 or TRBV12-4 and TRBJ2-7, with 8 bases identical to TRBD1. J gave up 9 bases and V 5 bases, and 12 bases lay outside the gene matches. The CDR3 totals 14 residues. CDR3: CASSKSGTGTVQYF. The CDR3 DNA follows: TGTGCCAGCAGTAAATCCGGGACAGGTACTGTGCAGTACTTC.

The gene calls are TRBV29-1 and TRBJ2-1; unclear D gene. V lost 2 bases to trimming and J lost 12 bases, with 17 bases between them. The CDR3 is 13 residues long. Looked up from germline, CDR1 is SQVTM and CDR2 is ANQGSEA. CDR3 region: CSVELVYGTWQFF. The CDR3 DNA follows: TGCAGCGTTGAATTAGTGTACGGAACCTGGCAGTTCTTC.

A few counts support this clonotype. The V gene is TRBV7-8, the J gene TRBJ2-3, with 12 bases fitting TRBD2. The CDR3 is 20 amino acids. Germline-derived CDR1 and CDR2 are SGHVS and FQNEAQ. V was clipped by 2 bases and J by 6 bases; unmatched bases: 18. In DNA form, the CDR3 reads TGTGCCAGCAGCTTACCGTCTCCCCTAGCGGGAGGGCCTGAGAGTGATACGCAGTATTTT. Translating it yields CASSLPSPLAGGPESDTQYF.

This rearrangement joins TRBV7-9 to TRBJ1-1; a possible D gene is TRBD1 (6 bases). V lost 5 bases and J 4 bases, leaving 14 bases between the germline ends. In germline, CDR1 is SEHNR, CDR2 FQNEAQ (reference sequence). This CDR3 region has 14 residues. The CDR3 coding sequence is TGTGCCAGCAGCGAGGGGGGGCTTGGCACTGAAGCTTTCTTT. Translation: CASSEGGLGTEAFF.

This sequence joins TRBV3-1 and TRBJ2-5; the D gene is possibly TRBD2 (6 bases). The CDR3 consists of 15 residues. Germline V lookup: CDR1 LGHDT, CDR2 YNNKEL (reference sequence). Between the trimmed V and J ends, which lost 6 bases and 5 bases, there was a span of 19 bases. The CDR3 loop reads CASSTPGTRGETQYF. The CDR3 nucleotides read TGTGCCAGCAGTACTCCCGGGACTCGAGGGGAGACCCAGTACTTC.

This clonotype appeared many times. This chain links TRBV5-1 with TRBJ1-4, with D uncertain. Looked up from germline, CDR1 is SGHRS and CDR2 is YFSETQ. Trimming removed 3 bases at V and 5 bases at J, with 5 bases between. The CDR3 is 12 amino acids. The CDR3 protein is CASSSPNEKLFF. Written as DNA, the CDR3 is TGCGCCAGCAGCTCACCGAATGAAAAACTGTTTTTT.

The rearrangement joins TRBV2 to TRBJ2-1; D assignment may be TRBD1 or TRBD2 (5 bases each). With 7 bases removed from V and 2 bases from J, the gap between germline ends came to 24 bases. This CDR3 has 18 residues. Germline-derived CDR1 and CDR2 are SNHLY and FYNNEI. The CDR3 sequence: CASTGTGFVSSPYNEQFF. The CDR3 region has the DNA TGTGCCAGCACTGGGACCGGCTTTGTCAGCTCCCCCTACAATGAGCAGTTCTTC.

This clonotype was seen many times. The chain employs TRBV7-9 and TRBJ1-1; D gene ambiguous. Trimming cost V 3 bases and J 0 bases, with 14 bases left between them. CDR3 length: 16 residues. Per the germline V gene, CDR1 is SEHNR and CDR2 is FQNEAQ (reference sequence). The CDR3 DNA reads as TGTGCCAGCAGCTTTCCTAAGGGCCATTTGAACACTGAAGCTTTCTTT. This gives the protein CASSFPKGHLNTEAFF.

The chain couples TRBV7-9 to TRBJ1-3; TRBD1 aligns across 9 bases. Germline CDR1 is SEHNR and CDR2 is FQNEAQ (reference sequence). This CDR3 has 15 amino acids. V trimming: 5 bases; J trimming: 4 bases; junction bases outside the gene matches: 6. The CDR3 DNA sequence: TGTGCCAGCAGCCAATGGACAGGGGACGGAAACACCATATATTTT. This translates into CASSQWTGDGNTIYF.